A selection of T cell receptor beta chains follows, all from one sample in a study of regulatory T cells in long-lasting Graves disease. A single record per CDR3 protein comes from TCRdb applying MiXCR to the multiplex PCR reads. The table has 300,000 to 400,000 distinct CDR3 sequences, around 20% seen once; the top ten hold 25% to 30%. The material was peripheral blood mononuclear cells (PBMCs), obtained when the disease was refractory, from a patient treated with antithyroid drugs. These receptors all come from a female donor with Graves disease. CDR3s include the opening cysteine and the closing phenylalanine or tryptophan. A D gene is named only where the DNA matches it firmly. Clone size is given for some rows only: seen once, a few or many times, or a class if the clone is expanded.

>few|-|TRBJ1-1|TRBV20-1
TGCAGTGCTAGAGACCCATTTCCGGGCGCTGAAGCTTTCTTT
CSARDPFPGAEAFF
>many|-|TRBJ2-1|TRBV6-1
TGTGCCAGCAGGCGGGGCGGGGGCCCCTACAATGAGCAGTTCTTC
CASRRGGGPYNEQFF
>many|TRBD2|TRBJ2-5|TRBV28
TGTGCCAGCAGAGGACTAGCGGGGAGTCGCGAGACCCAGTACTTC
CASRGLAGSRETQYF
>many|-|TRBJ2-5|TRBV7-2
TGTGCCAGCAGCAGGGGAATGGAGACCCAGTACTTC
CASSRGMETQYF
>few|-|TRBJ2-5|TRBV20-1
TGCAGTGCTAGCTTTAGGAGTGGGGTGGCAGAGACCCAGTACTTC
CSASFRSGVAETQYF
>few|-|TRBJ2-2|TRBV7-2
TGTGCCAGCAGCTTTTTCACCGGGGAGCTGTTTTTT
CASSFFTGELFF
>-|-|TRBJ1-6|TRBV4-3
TGCGCCAGCAGCCAAGACGTGAGCTCCTATAATTCACCCCTCCACTTT
CASSQDVSSYNSPLHF
>-|-|TRBJ2-1|TRBV20-1
TGCAGTGCTAGAGATCTTTTTTCCAATGAGCAGTTCTTC
CSARDLFSNEQFF
>-|TRBD1|TRBJ1-2|TRBV19
TGTGCCAGTAGTATGGGTGACAGGGGCCAAGGCTACACCTTC
CASSMGDRGQGYTF
>-|TRBD1|TRBJ2-4|TRBV28
TGTGCCAGCAGTCCGCAGGGGGTAACCAAAAACATTCAGTACTTC
CASSPQGVTKNIQYF
>many|-|TRBJ1-5|TRBV12-3/TRBV12-4
TGTGCCAGCAGTTTCCGGGGGTCCTCCAATCAGCCCCAGCATTTT
CASSFRGSSNQPQHF
>many|-|TRBJ1-2|TRBV6-9
TGTGCCAGCAGTTACAGCAAAACCTATGGCTACACCTTC
CASSYSKTYGYTF
>-|TRBD2|TRBJ2-5|TRBV10-2
TGCGCCAGCAGTGAGTCGGGACTAGCGGGGGGCAAGACCCAGTACTTC
CASSESGLAGGKTQYF
>many|-|TRBJ1-1|TRBV27
TGTGCCAGCAGACCCCTTGAGGCGGTAAGCACTGAAGCTTTCTTT
CASRPLEAVSTEAFF
>-|-|TRBJ1-5|TRBV19
TGTGCCAGTAGTCTTACAGGCATACAGGCTCAGCCCCAGCATTTT
CASSLTGIQAQPQHF
>few|-|TRBJ2-5|TRBV20-1
TGCAGTGCTACCCAACCCCCAGAGACCCAGTACTTC
CSATQPPETQYF
>-|-|TRBJ2-7|TRBV11-2
TGTGCCAGCAGGGCCCAGGGGGGACGGATCTACGAGCAGTACTTC
CASRAQGGRIYEQYF
>few|-|TRBJ2-7|TRBV12-3/TRBV12-4
TGTGCCAGCAGCCATGACATGAGCTCCTACGAGCAGTACTTC
CASSHDMSSYEQYF
>-|TRBD1|TRBJ2-7|TRBV7-9
TGTGCCAGCAGCTCCGGACAGGGCGGTAGGGCGGACTCGCCCTACGAGCAGTACTTC
CASSSGQGGRADSPYEQYF
>many|TRBD1|TRBJ1-6|TRBV5-1
TGCGCCAGCAGCGGAGGGACAGGGAAGGATTCACCCCTCCACTTT
CASSGGTGKDSPLHF
>many|-|TRBJ2-5|TRBV15
TGTGCCACCAGCAGTGGGGGGAGAAAAGAGACCCAGTACTTC
CATSSGGRKETQYF
>-|TRBD1|TRBJ2-7|TRBV28
TGTGCCAGCAGTGAGGGACAGGGGAGCTCCTACGAGCAGTACTTC
CASSEGQGSSYEQYF
>-|-|TRBJ1-3|TRBV19
TGTGCCAGTAGTATAGCCCATTTCTCTGGAAACACCATATATTTT
CASSIAHFSGNTIYF
>-|TRBD1|TRBJ2-7|TRBV6-4
TGTGCCAGCAGTAATTTACAGGGGGCGCCCCGGGAGCAGTACTTC
CASSNLQGAPREQYF
>-|-|TRBJ1-5|TRBV27
TGTGCCAGCAGCGGACGGATCAATCAGCCCCAGCATTTT
CASSGRINQPQHF
>few|-|TRBJ2-7|TRBV3-1
TGTGCCAGCAGCCAAGAAGGTGGAGGGCTAGGAAATTACGAGCAGTACTTC
CASSQEGGGLGNYEQYF
>many|-|TRBJ2-5|TRBV10-3
TGTGCCATCAGTGAGTCCAGACTCATAGCGTTCCGGCTAGAGACCCAGTACTTC
CAISESRLIAFRLETQYF
>many|-|TRBJ2-2|TRBV28
TGTGCCAGCAGTCTCCGGGGGGAGCTGTTTTTT
CASSLRGELFF
>many|-|TRBJ1-1|TRBV3-1
TGTGCCAGCAGCTGGACCACAGCGAGCACTGAAGCTTTCTTT
CASSWTTASTEAFF